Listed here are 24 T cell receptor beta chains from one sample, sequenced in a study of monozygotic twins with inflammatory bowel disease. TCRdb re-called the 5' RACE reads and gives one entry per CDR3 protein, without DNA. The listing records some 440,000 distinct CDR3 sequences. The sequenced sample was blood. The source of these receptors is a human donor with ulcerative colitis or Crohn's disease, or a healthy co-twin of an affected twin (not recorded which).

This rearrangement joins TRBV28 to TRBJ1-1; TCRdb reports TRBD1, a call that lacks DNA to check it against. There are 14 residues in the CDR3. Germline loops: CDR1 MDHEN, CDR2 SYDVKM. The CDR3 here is CASTLTGVNTEAFF.

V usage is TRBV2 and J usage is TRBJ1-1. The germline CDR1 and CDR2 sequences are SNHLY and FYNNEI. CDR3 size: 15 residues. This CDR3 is CASSYLLGMNTEAFF.

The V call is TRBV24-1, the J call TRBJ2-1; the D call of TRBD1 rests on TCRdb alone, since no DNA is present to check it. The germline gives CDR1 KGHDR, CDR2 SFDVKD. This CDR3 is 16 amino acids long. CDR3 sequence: CATSDPQGLILNEQFF.

CDR3 loop: CASSAGTGSLDNSPLHF. This chain uses TRBV5-1 with TRBJ1-6; checking the TCRdb D call of TRBD1 is not possible without DNA. Looked up from germline, CDR1 is SGHRS and CDR2 is YFSETQ. The CDR3 has 17 amino acids.

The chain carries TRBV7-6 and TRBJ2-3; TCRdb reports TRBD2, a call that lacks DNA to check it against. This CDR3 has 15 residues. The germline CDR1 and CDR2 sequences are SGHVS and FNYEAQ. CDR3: CASSLRAGFTDTQYF.

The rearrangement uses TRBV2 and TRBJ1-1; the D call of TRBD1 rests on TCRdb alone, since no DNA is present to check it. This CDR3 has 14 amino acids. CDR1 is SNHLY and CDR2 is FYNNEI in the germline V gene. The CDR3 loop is CASSGGGGNTEAFF.

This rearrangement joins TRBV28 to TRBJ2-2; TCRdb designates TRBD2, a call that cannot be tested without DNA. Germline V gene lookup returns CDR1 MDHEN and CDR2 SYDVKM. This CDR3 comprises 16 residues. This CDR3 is CASSWIGSGGTGELFF.

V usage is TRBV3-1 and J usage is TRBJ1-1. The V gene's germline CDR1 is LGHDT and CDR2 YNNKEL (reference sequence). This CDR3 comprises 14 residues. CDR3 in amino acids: CASSLQAMNTEAFF.

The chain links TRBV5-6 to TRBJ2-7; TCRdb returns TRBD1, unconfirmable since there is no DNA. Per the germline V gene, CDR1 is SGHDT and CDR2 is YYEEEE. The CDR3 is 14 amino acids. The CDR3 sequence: CASSFVQGLSEQYF.

The CDR3 here is CASSEVQGAGTEAFF. The chain uses TRBV2 and TRBJ1-1; the TCRdb call, TRBD1, lacks DNA for checking. Germline V CDR1 and CDR2: SNHLY, FYNNEI. The CDR3 covers 15 residues.

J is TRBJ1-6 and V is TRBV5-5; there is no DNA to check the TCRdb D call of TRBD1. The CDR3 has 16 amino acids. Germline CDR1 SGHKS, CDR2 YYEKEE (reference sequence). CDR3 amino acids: CASSQIWDTNNSPLHF.

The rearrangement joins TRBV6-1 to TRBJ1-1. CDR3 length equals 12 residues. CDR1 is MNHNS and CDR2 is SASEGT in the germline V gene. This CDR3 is CASSEDSPEAFF.

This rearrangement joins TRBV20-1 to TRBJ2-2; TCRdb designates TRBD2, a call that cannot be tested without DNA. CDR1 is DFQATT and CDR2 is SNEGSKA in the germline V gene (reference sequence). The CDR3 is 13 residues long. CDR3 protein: CSAPRRGTGELFF.

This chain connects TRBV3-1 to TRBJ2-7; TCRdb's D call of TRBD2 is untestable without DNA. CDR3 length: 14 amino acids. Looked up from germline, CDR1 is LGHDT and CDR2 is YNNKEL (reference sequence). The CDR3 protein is CASSQGAAGSEQYF.

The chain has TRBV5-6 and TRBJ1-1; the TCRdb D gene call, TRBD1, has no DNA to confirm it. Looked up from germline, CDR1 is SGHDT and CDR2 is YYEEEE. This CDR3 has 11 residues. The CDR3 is CASNREAKAFF.

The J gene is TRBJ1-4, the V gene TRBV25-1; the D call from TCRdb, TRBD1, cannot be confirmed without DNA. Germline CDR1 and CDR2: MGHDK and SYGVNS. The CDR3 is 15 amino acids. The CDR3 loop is CASIAGGNGDEKLFF.

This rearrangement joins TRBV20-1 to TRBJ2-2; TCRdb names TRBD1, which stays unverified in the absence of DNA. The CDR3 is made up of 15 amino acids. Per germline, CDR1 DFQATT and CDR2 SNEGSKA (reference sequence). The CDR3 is CSAERERIWPGELFF.

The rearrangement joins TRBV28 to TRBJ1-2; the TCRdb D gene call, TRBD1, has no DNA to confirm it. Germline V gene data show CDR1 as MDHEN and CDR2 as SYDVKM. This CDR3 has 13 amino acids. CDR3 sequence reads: CASTEGRGYGYTF.

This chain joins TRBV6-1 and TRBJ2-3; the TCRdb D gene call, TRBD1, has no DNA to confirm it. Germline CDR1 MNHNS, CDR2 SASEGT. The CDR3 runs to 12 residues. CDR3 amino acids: CASSESLASAHF.

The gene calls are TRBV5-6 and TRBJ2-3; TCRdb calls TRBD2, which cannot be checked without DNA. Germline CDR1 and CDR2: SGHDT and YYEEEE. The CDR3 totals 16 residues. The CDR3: CASSEGAGGRTDTQYF.

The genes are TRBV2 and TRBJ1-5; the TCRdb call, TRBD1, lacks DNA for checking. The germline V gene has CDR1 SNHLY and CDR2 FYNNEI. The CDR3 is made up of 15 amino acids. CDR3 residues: CASRLDRGSNQPQHF.

This CDR3 is CASSFEANDRGIYEQYF. The chain uses TRBV11-2 and TRBJ2-7; TCRdb's assignment of TRBD1 cannot be checked, as there is no DNA. The CDR3 contains 17 residues. Germline CDR1 reads SGHAT; CDR2 reads FQNNGV.

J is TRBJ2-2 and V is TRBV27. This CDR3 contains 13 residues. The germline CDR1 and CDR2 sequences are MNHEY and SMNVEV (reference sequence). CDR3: CASSLSLFGELFF.

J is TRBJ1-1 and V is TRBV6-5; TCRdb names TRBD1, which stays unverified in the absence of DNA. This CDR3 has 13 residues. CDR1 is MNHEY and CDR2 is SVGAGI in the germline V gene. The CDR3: CASTTGGNTEAFF.